Listed here are 27 T cell receptor beta chains from one sample, sequenced in a study of blood T cell repertoires in COVID-19. Data came from immunoSEQ multiplex PCR; TCRdb stores just in-frame clones and leaves some out. Among 290,000 or so clones listed, around 89% were seen once. Material for sequencing was PBMCs or T cells enriched from blood (not recorded which). These receptors all stem from a woman aged 18-29 years with acute COVID-19.

The chain carries TRBV5-1 and TRBJ1-1; 8 bases agree with TRBD1. CDR1 is SGHRS and CDR2 is YFSETQ in the germline V gene. This CDR3 is built from 14 residues. V shed 3 bases, J shed 1 base, and the junction held 2 bases outside the gene matches. CDR3 bases: TGCGCCAGCAGCTCAGGGACAGGGAACACTGAAGCTTTCTTT. It translates to CASSSGTGNTEAFF.

This chain uses TRBV5-1 with TRBJ2-7; 7 bases match TRBD1. The CDR3 extends over 16 amino acids. Trimming at V came to 0 bases and at J to 2 bases, leaving 8 bases not matched to a gene. CDR1 is SGHRS and CDR2 is YFSETQ in the germline V gene. The CDR3 bases are TGCGCCAGCAGCTTGGGGTCCAACAGGGGCCCCTACGAGCAGTACTTC. It codes for CASSLGSNRGPYEQYF.

The chain employs TRBV6-5 and TRBJ1-2; TRBD1 matches at 9 bases. This CDR3 comprises 14 residues. V lost 8 bases to trimming and J lost 5 bases; unmatched junction nucleotides: 9. Per germline, CDR1 MNHEY and CDR2 SVGAGI. As DNA, the CDR3 is TGTGCCAGCGGGACAGGGAATATTTGGTATGGCTACACCTTC. Amino acids: CASGTGNIWYGYTF.

This clone was counted a few times. V gene TRBV5-1 combines with J gene TRBJ1-4; D is undetermined. V lost 4 bases to trimming and J lost 8 bases, with 21 bases between them. Germline V gene lookup returns CDR1 SGHRS and CDR2 YFSETQ. The length of the CDR3 is 16 residues. The CDR3 loop is CASSPTGVGLPEKLFF. In DNA form, the CDR3 reads TGCGCCAGCAGCCCGACCGGGGTAGGGCTGCCCGAAAAACTGTTTTTT.

This clone appeared a few times. The chain uses TRBV6-2 or TRBV6-3 and TRBJ2-7; 15 positions match TRBD2. Germline CDR1 MNHEY, CDR2 SVGEGT. The CDR3 contains 17 residues. V shed 4 bases, J shed 0 bases, and the junction held 4 bases outside the gene matches. For the CDR3, the DNA is TGTGCCAGCAGTTGGGGACTAGCGGGAGGAGGCTCCTACGAGCAGTACTTC. It specifies CASSWGLAGGGSYEQYF.

The rearrangement uses TRBV6-5 and TRBJ1-2, with D possibly being TRBD1 (6 bases). Germline V CDR1 and CDR2: MNHEY, SVGAGI. This CDR3 contains 14 residues. The ends were cut back, 5 bases at V and 8 bases at J, with 18 bases in the middle. CDR3 DNA sequence: TGTGCCAGCAGTAGACGACAGGATGTGAAAGGCTACACCTTC. This codes for CASSRRQDVKGYTF.

CDR3 region: CASSPLLNTEAFF. The CDR3 region has the DNA TGCGCCAGCAGCCCCCTCCTTAACACTGAAGCTTTCTTT. The rearrangement joins TRBV5-1 to TRBJ1-1; unclear D gene. The CDR3 has 13 residues. CDR1 SGHRS and CDR2 YFSETQ come from the germline V gene. Deletions cut 4 bases from V and 2 bases from J, with 9 bases between. Full variable domain (missing parts from reference TRBV5-1 and TRBJ1-1): KAGVTQTPRYLIKTRGQQVTLSCSPISGHRSVSWYQQTPGQGLQFLFEYFSETQRNKGNFPGRFSGRQFSNSRSEMNVSTLELGDSALYLCASSPLLNTEAFFGQGTRLTVV.

The chain joins TRBV11-3 to TRBJ1-2, with TRBD1 matching over 8 bases. Germline CDR1 reads SGHNT; CDR2 reads YENEEA. The CDR3 spans 12 residues. V shed 10 bases and J 3 bases; nucleotides not matched to a gene: 4. DNA of the CDR3: TGTGCCACCGCAGGGGGCGACTATGGCTACACCTTC. The encoded protein is CATAGGDYGYTF.

V is TRBV9 and J is TRBJ1-2; 9 bases are shared with TRBD1. The length of the CDR3 is 17 residues. CDR1 and CDR2 (germline): SGDLS, YYNGEE. V was pared by 3 bases and J by 5 bases, with 14 bases of the junction left unmatched. The CDR3 spells CASSDRDRDIVSYGYTF. CDR3 DNA: TGTGCCAGCAGCGACCGGGACAGGGATATAGTCTCTTATGGCTACACCTTC.

The J gene is TRBJ2-7, the V gene TRBV29-1; weak D call: TRBD2 (6 bases). CDR3 length: 16 amino acids. Trimming took 5 bases from V and 0 from J, leaving 20 bases between them. CDR1 is SQVTM, CDR2 ANQGSEA, per germline. Here the CDR3 DNA reads TGCAGCGTTTCCTCAACGGAGCGGGCTTACTCCTACGAGCAGTACTTC. As protein: CSVSSTERAYSYEQYF.

This clone has just a few counts. This chain connects TRBV28 to TRBJ1-5; D not certain. V shed 6 bases and J shed 6 bases, with 12 bases lying between them. The CDR3 loop spans 13 amino acids. The germline V gene encodes CDR1 MDHEN and CDR2 SYDVKM. As DNA, the CDR3 is TGTGCCAGCAGGCGCCTCCCTCGTCAGCCCCAGCATTTT. This translates into CASRRLPRQPQHF.

The chain recombines TRBV5-1 with TRBJ2-7, with 9 bases identical to TRBD1. The junction had 9 bases not matched to a gene; V was cut back by 0 bases and J by 5 bases. The CDR3 has 16 amino acids. Per germline, CDR1 SGHRS and CDR2 YFSETQ. CDR3 coding DNA: TGCGCCAGCAGCTTGGCCGGGACAGGGCTATCTCACGAGCAGTACTTC. As protein: CASSLAGTGLSHEQYF.

The gene calls are TRBV4-1 and TRBJ2-7; D is perhaps TRBD1 (6 bases). The V gene's germline CDR1 is MGHRA and CDR2 YSYEKL. Trimming left V 4 bases short and J 3 bases short, with 10 bases between. This CDR3 has 13 residues. The CDR3 DNA reads TGCGCCAGCAGCCGACAGGCATTCTACGAGCAGTACTTC. This sequence encodes CASSRQAFYEQYF.

V is TRBV7-2 and J is TRBJ2-4; D perhaps matches TRBD2 (5 bases). Germline V CDR1 and CDR2: SGHTA, FQGNSA. This CDR3 is 15 amino acids long. V shed 3 bases and J shed 2 bases, with 11 bases lying between them. The CDR3 protein is CASSLLEGTKNIQYF. The DNA for the CDR3 is TGTGCCAGCAGCTTGTTAGAGGGTACCAAAAACATTCAGTACTTC.

The DNA for the CDR3 is TGTGCCAGCAGCTTGGAAGCGGGAGGCGAGACCCAGTACTTC. It yields the protein CASSLEAGGETQYF. The genes are TRBV5-8 and TRBJ2-5, with 9 bases lining up with TRBD2. V dropped 0 bases and J dropped 5; count of bases not matched to a gene: 2. CDR1 is SGHTS, CDR2 YDEGEE, per germline. The CDR3 is 14 amino acids.

The gene calls are TRBV28 and TRBJ1-6, with 11 bases lining up with TRBD1. This CDR3 contains 16 residues. V was clipped by 2 bases and J by 11 bases; unmatched bases: 8. CDR1 and CDR2 (germline): MDHEN, SYDVKM. The CDR3 DNA is TGTGCCAGCAGTTTAAACCGGGACAGGGGGATGCCACCCCTCCACTTT. It specifies CASSLNRDRGMPPLHF.

The rearrangement joins TRBV27 to TRBJ1-1; 9 bases are a match to TRBD1. The CDR3 length is 16 residues. V shed 2 bases, J shed 1 base, and the junction held 5 bases outside the gene matches. Germline V gene sequence: CDR1 MNHEY, CDR2 SMNVEV (reference sequence). The CDR3 here is CASSLGTGSRNTEAFF. The CDR3 nucleotides are TGTGCCAGCAGTTTAGGGACAGGGAGTAGGAACACTGAAGCTTTCTTT.

The chain recombines TRBV19 with TRBJ2-7, with D possibly matching TRBD2 (6 bases). This CDR3 is 17 amino acids long. The V and J ends lost 1 base and 0 bases respectively, with 16 bases between them. Germline CDR1 and CDR2: LNHDA and SQIVND (reference sequence). CDR3 residues: CASSIALGLAFSYEQYF. The CDR3, as DNA: TGTGCCAGTAGTATAGCCCTTGGGCTAGCGTTCTCCTACGAGCAGTACTTC.

The CDR3 DNA follows: TGTGCCAGCTCACGGCCAGGGGGGGAGACCCAGTACTTC. As protein: CASSRPGGETQYF. V is TRBV18 and J is TRBJ2-5, with a possible D match to TRBD1 (7 bases). This CDR3 comprises 13 residues. V shed 4 bases and J shed 5 bases, with 11 bases lying between them. In germline, CDR1 is KGHSH, CDR2 LQKENI.

Only one count was recorded for this clone. No DNA is shown, since the ends of the CDR3 on it are uncertain; the CDR3 is the one TCRdb lists. This chain links TRBV20-1 with TRBJ1-1; the listed D gene, TRBD1, was not tested against the DNA. The CDR3 length is 11 residues, termini included. Germline V lookup: CDR1 DFQATT, CDR2 SNEGSKA (reference sequence). The CDR3 here is CSAGVAQGTFF.

The chain recombines TRBV9 with TRBJ2-5; perhaps TRBD1 as D (6 bases). The CDR3 is 15 amino acids. V was pared by 0 bases and J by 5 bases, with 14 bases between. Germline lookup yields CDR1 SGDLS and CDR2 YYNGEE. The CDR3 protein is CASSVAGARGETQYF. The CDR3 coding sequence is TGTGCCAGCAGCGTAGCAGGGGCCCGAGGGGAGACCCAGTACTTC.

The gene calls are TRBV30 and TRBJ1-6; D is uncertain. The CDR3 has 13 amino acids. The germline CDR1 and CDR2 sequences are GTSNPN and SVGIG (reference sequence). The germline V and J ends were trimmed by 4 bases and 7 bases, with 11 bases remaining between them. CDR3 coding DNA: TGTGCCTGGAACTACCGAGGAAATTCACCCCTCCACTTT. Amino acid sequence: CAWNYRGNSPLHF.

The chain employs TRBV27 and TRBJ2-3, with 8 bases matching TRBD2. The germline CDR1 and CDR2 sequences are MNHEY and SMNVEV (reference sequence). V was pared by 7 bases and J by 3 bases, with 15 bases of the junction left unmatched. CDR3 length equals 17 residues. CDR3 nucleotide sequence: TGTGCCAGCAACAGCCCCTCCAGCGGGAGTGATACAGATACGCAGTATTTT. This encodes CASNSPSSGSDTDTQYF.

This clone was seen only a few times. This rearrangement joins TRBV7-2 to TRBJ1-5, with 8 positions matching TRBD1. This CDR3 has 15 amino acids. Trimming at V came to 5 bases and at J to 6 bases, leaving 9 bases not matched to a gene. Germline lookup yields CDR1 SGHTA and CDR2 FQGNSA. The CDR3 DNA reads as TGTGCCAGCAGCCCCCACTCAGGGGGCAGTCAGCCCCAGCATTTT. Translation: CASSPHSGGSQPQHF.

The chain carries TRBV28 and TRBJ1-4; 8 positions agree with TRBD1. The V gene end was trimmed by 8 bases and the J gene end by 2 bases; junction bases not matched to a gene: 4. This CDR3 spans 14 amino acids. Germline V gene sequence: CDR1 MDHEN, CDR2 SYDVKM. The CDR3 reads CASGTGGTNEKLFF. Here the CDR3 DNA reads TGTGCCAGCGGAACAGGGGGGACTAATGAAAAACTGTTTTTT. Variable domain in full (rest from reference TRBV28 and TRBJ1-4): DVKVTQSSRYLVKRTGEKVFLECVQDMDHENMFWYRQDPGLGLRLIYFSYDVKMKEKGDIPEGYSVSREKKERFSLILESASTNQTSMYLCASGTGGTNEKLFFGSGTQLSVL.

The chain uses TRBV20-1 and TRBJ2-5, with a tentative D call TRBD1 (5 bases). V lost 3 bases and J 1 base, leaving 9 bases between the germline ends. Germline V gives CDR1 DFQATT, CDR2 SNEGSKA (reference sequence). This CDR3 is built from 13 residues. The CDR3 spells CSASRTSQETQYF. In DNA, the CDR3 is TGCAGTGCTAGTAGGACAAGCCAAGAGACCCAGTACTTC.

The chain joins TRBV6-1 to TRBJ2-1; D not certain. The V end lost 1 base, the J end lost 6 bases, and 10 bases lay between the germline ends. Germline V CDR1 and CDR2: MNHNS, SASEGT. The CDR3 extends over 14 amino acids. The CDR3 reads CASSEGNGSNEQFF. For the CDR3, the DNA is TGTGCCAGCAGTGAAGGGAACGGGTCCAATGAGCAGTTCTTC.